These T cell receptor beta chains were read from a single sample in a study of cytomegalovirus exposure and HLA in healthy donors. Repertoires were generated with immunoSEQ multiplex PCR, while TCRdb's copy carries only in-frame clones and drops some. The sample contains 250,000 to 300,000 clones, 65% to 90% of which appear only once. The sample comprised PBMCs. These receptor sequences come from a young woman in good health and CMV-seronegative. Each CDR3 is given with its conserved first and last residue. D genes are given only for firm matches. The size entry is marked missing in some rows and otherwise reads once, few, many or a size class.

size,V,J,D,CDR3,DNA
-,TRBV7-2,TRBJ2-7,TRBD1,CASSVDRVQQYF,TGTGCCAGCAGCGTAGACAGGGTGCAGCAGTACTTC
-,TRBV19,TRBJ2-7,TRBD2,CASSFGTSRHYEQYF,TGTGCCAGTAGTTTCGGGACTAGCCGCCACTACGAGCAGTACTTC
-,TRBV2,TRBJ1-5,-,CASTEGRGQPQHF,TGTGCCAGCACCGAGGGCAGGGGCCAGCCCCAGCATTTT
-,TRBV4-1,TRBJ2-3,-,CASSQDRRGATDTQYF,TGCGCCAGCAGCCAAGACCGACGGGGGGCCACAGATACGCAGTATTTT
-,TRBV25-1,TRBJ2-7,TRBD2,CASSERLAGDEQYF,TGTGCCAGCAGTGAAAGACTAGCGGGGGATGAGCAGTACTTC
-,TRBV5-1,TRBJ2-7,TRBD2,CASSVLADPYEQYF,TGCGCCAGCAGTGTTCTAGCGGACCCCTACGAGCAGTACTTC
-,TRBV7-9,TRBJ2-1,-,CASSLVAGVRNEQFF,TGTGCCAGCAGCTTAGTGGCAGGGGTCAGGAATGAGCAGTTCTTC
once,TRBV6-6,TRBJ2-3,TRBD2,CASSTRLASSTDTQYF,TGTGCCAGCAGTACGCGACTAGCCTCTAGCACAGATACGCAGTATTTT
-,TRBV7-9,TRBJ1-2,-,CASSSLSGINYGYTF,TGTGCCAGCAGCTCTCTTTCGGGGATCAACTATGGCTACACCTTC
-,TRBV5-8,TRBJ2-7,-,CASTARGRGYEQYF,TGTGCCAGCACCGCCCGCGGCAGGGGCTACGAGCAGTACTTC
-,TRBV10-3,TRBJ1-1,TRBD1,CAISGQGAPEAFF,TGTGCCATCAGCGGACAGGGGGCACCTGAAGCTTTCTTT
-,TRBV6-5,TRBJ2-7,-,CASSYSQFPTYEQYF,TGTGCCAGCAGTTACTCGCAGTTTCCCACCTACGAGCAGTACTTC
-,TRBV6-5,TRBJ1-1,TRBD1,CASSFFGAGGTEAFF,TGTGCCAGCAGTTTCTTCGGGGCAGGGGGCACTGAAGCTTTCTTT
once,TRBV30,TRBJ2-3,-,CAWSAMGAPTDTQYF,TGTGCCTGGAGTGCGATGGGCGCGCCCACAGATACGCAGTATTTT
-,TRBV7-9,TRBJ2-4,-,CASSLVILLAKNIQYF,TGTGCCAGCAGCTTAGTAATACTGCTAGCCAAAAACATTCAGTACTTC
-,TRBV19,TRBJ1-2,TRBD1,CASSLVGQIYGYTF,TGTGCCAGTAGTTTGGTGGGACAGATCTATGGCTACACCTTC
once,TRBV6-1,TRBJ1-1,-,CASSDIQAMNTEAFF,TGTGCCAGCAGTGACATACAGGCGATGAACACTGAAGCTTTCTTT
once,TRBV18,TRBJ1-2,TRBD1,CASSPPTWGTEIYGYTF,TGTGCCAGCTCACCACCTACTTGGGGGACAGAGATTTATGGCTACACCTTC
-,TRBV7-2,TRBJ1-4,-,CASSLTGRANEKLFF,TGTGCCAGCAGCCTTACAGGGCGAGCTAATGAAAAACTGTTTTTT
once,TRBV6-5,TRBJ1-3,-,CASRLRGVGNTIYF,TGTGCCAGCAGGCTTAGAGGAGTAGGAAACACCATATATTTT
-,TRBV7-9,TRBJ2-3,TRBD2,CASRKRGGGADTQYF,TGTGCCAGCAGAAAGCGGGGGGGCGGAGCAGATACGCAGTATTTT
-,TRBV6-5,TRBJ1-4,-,CASSYEGRHEKLFF,TGTGCCAGCAGTTACGAGGGGAGGCATGAAAAACTGTTTTTT
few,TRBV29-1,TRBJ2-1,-,CSVDPPGYNEQFF,TGCAGCGTCGATCCCCCCGGCTACAATGAGCAGTTCTTC
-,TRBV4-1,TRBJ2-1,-,CASSPLSTLGGEQFF,TGCGCCAGCAGCCCCCTGAGCACCCTGGGGGGTGAGCAGTTCTTC
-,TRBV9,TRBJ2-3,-,CASSVASAGTDTQYF,TGTGCCAGCAGCGTAGCTAGCGCAGGCACAGATACGCAGTATTTT
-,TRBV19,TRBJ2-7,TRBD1,CASSITGTAIPAEQYF,TGTGCCAGTAGTATAACTGGGACAGCTATACCAGCCGAGCAGTACTTC
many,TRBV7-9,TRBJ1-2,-,CASSLGQGYGYTF,TGTGCCAGCAGCTTAGGGCAGGGCTATGGCTACACCTTC
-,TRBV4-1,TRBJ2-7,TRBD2,CASGPSGSYEQYF,TGCGCCAGCGGACCTAGCGGATCCTACGAGCAGTACTTC
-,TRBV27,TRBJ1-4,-,CASSLRWGLNEKLFF,TGTGCCAGCAGTTTAAGGTGGGGCCTTAATGAAAAACTGTTTTTT